The present TCR beta chain was sequenced within a study of blood T cell repertoires in COVID-19 (dated by TCRdb to the early 2020s). A note on the overall study: Samples from collaborators originated in the United States, Italy and Spain and spanned both the acute and convalescent phases of COVID-19. The samples were drawn from the first 160 participants of the ongoing ImmuneRACE study and from 950 to 1,500 subjects provided by 6 global collaborators. The prospective study material was composed of cDNA or gDNA derived from T cells, B-cell-depleted T cells, or PBMCs. HLA class I and class II types, where available, came from metadata supplied by the sample provider rather than from assay-based typing. Sample metadata almost always included a de-identified subject ID, COVID-19 status, age in years and sex. The repertoires were released in a freely available public database meant as a resource for research on the immune response to SARS-CoV-2. The dataset comprised deeply sampled blood TCRbeta repertoires from subjects exposed to, actively infected with, or recovered from COVID-19. What the authors observed across the whole study: How much clinical and demographic metadata was included differed by source and by participant, and the metadata was provided uncurated.

TCRbeta CDR3 regions were amplified from genomic DNA using the immunoSEQ Assay, a bias-controlled multiplex PCR. The published analysis was carried out like this. Nucleated cell counts per sample were estimated from amplification of reference gene primers within the assay. Sequence reads were collapsed and filtered to measure the absolute abundance of every unique TCRbeta CDR3 rearrangement. For each sample, productive Simpson clonality was calculated as the square root of Simpson's diversity index over productive rearrangements. This is the immuneACCESS table as TCRdb keeps it, with only in-frame sequences that have V and J called. A part of the clones is gone; compared with another copy, unresolved V genes explain less than half, and the rest is unexplained. The D gene and trimming were derived from the DNA, and the V and J assignments and clone size from that table. This sample is represented by 150,000 or so clones; around 83% of them were singletons. The ten top clones hold roughly an eighth of the sample.

In Seattle, one collaborating source enrolled patients while the infection was active and tracked those patients longitudinally over the course of disease. The collaborating institutions used their own protocols to collect whole blood in K2EDTA tubes. For TCRbeta analysis, collaborators shipped samples as frozen whole blood, isolated PBMCs, or DNA extracted from either of those sample types. This clone was recorded only once. No cognate antigen has been identified for it. The junction and the germline gene differ at one end; a read error may be behind it. The germline V gene encodes CDR1 SGHTA and CDR2 FQGTGA. There are 14 amino acids in the CDR3, from cysteine to phenylalanine inclusive. Only the CDR3 region is kept as DNA, spanning 42 bases read in frame from base 1.

Sequences were obtained from peripheral blood. Recombination joined TRBV7-3 with TRBJ2-1; a stretch of 7 junction bases matches TRBD2. The sequence was collected from a woman in her sixties with COVID-19, enrolled during active disease. The base sequence is TGTGCCAGCACCTTAGGCGGGGGTGGCAATGAGCAGTTCTTC. This gives the protein CASTLGGGGNEQFF.